This TCR beta chain emerged from a study of blood T cells in healthy people across ages. Turning to this clonotype: Its antigen is not identified.

Findings of the study overall: Naive T cell percentage by flow cytometry tracked strongly with beta diversity. Relative to aged donors, long-lived donors carried more naive CD4+ cells and displayed higher diversity.

Sample-barcoded 5' priming and a J-beta primer mix drove a second PCR of roughly 7 to 11 cycles. The template-switch adaptor was a 5' adaptor with 12 random nucleotides. It tagged each cDNA molecule. MiXCR, run by TCRdb on the 5' RACE reads, gives a single entry per CDR3 protein. The table has 550,000 to 800,000 distinct CDR3 sequences, about 32% seen once. The ends lost 0 bases at V and 3 bases at J; junction bases unmatched: 6. The CDR3 covers 16 residues. Germline loops: CDR1 SGHRS, CDR2 YFSETQ. J is TRBJ1-3 and V is TRBV5-1; 7 bases are a match to TRBD1. The specimen was blood. The receptor comes from an elderly woman in good health. The CDR3 loop reads CASSLGPGGSGNTIYF. CDR3 coding DNA: TGCGCCAGCAGCTTGGGGCCAGGGGGAAGTGGAAACACCATATATTTT.